This TCR beta chain was identified during a study of STAT5B mutations in CD4+ large granular lymphocyte leukemia. Study-level points and caveats: TRBV06-family usage was enriched in top patient clones (8/27) versus controls (2/35).

V gave up 1 base and J gave up 2 bases, with 12 bases separating them. This CDR3 has 15 amino acids. The germline V gene encodes CDR1 SGHRS and CDR2 YFSETQ. Repertoires were generated with immunoSEQ multiplex PCR, while TCRdb's copy carries only in-frame clones and drops some. The data hold more than 40,000 clones, with 80% to 85% observed a single time. For this clone: What it binds is unknown.

The specimen sequenced was CD4+ T cells from blood buffy coats. This rearrangement joins TRBV5-1 to TRBJ1-1; possible D gene TRBD1, 6 bases. The receptor comes from a human donor in good health. CDR3 in DNA: TGCGCCAGCAGCTTGACCGGGACACCTAACACTGAAGCTTTCTTT. It specifies CASSLTGTPNTEAFF.